Listed below are T cell receptor beta chains from one sample, sequenced in a study of post-analysis software for immune sequencing data. One entry per CDR3 protein results from TCRdb running MiXCR on the PCR reads. Seen here are roughly 600,000 distinct CDR3 sequences, around 47% observed once, and the top ten hold more than 1.5%. The source material was blood. The source of these receptors is a girl aged 10 to 17 with multiple sclerosis. The conserved cysteine and the conserved F or W are not part of the CDR3 here. Clone size is stated in some rows and not others, as once, few, many or a class when expanded.

v_call	j_call	clone_size	cdr3_aa
TRBV29-1	TRBJ2-5	-	SVEVGYVKETQY
TRBV20-1	TRBJ1-5	-	TARTGSNQSQH
TRBV6-6	TRBJ1-1	few	ASSYGQGFGEAF
TRBV5-1	TRBJ2-5	-	ASSSAMGQETQY
TRBV20-1	TRBJ1-2	few	SASGQGFYGYT
TRBV24-1	TRBJ2-3	-	ATSSTADDRDTQY
TRBV29-1	TRBJ1-1	many	SVVPTAMNTEAF
TRBV12-3/TRBV12-4	TRBJ2-3	once	ATRPGASADTQY
TRBV11-2	TRBJ2-5	-	ASSLDRPGQETQETQY
TRBV20-1	TRBJ2-3	-	SARSPSFPDTQY
TRBV20-1	TRBJ2-7	-	SASKDRSYEQY
TRBV30	TRBJ2-5	-	AWSVSTSGQETQY
TRBV3-1	TRBJ1-2	-	ASSQDGLSNYGYT
TRBV10-3	TRBJ1-2	-	AISEDNGYGYT
TRBV7-8	TRBJ2-3	once	ASSLALPAGDTDTQY
TRBV7-9	TRBJ2-7	-	ASSSRQGAGEQY
TRBV7-8	TRBJ2-7	-	ASSLIVGVHEQY
TRBV6-6	TRBJ1-1	-	ASSCLKPGNTEAF
TRBV6-6	TRBJ1-1	-	ASSYSRQGYTEAF
TRBV12-3/TRBV12-4	TRBJ1-2	-	ASRHSEGFWISGYT
TRBV11-3	-	-	ASSAGTGTRGETQY
TRBV12-3/TRBV12-4	TRBJ2-3	-	ASSPRLLAGGGTDTQY
TRBV20-1	TRBJ1-4	few	SARPTRTGNRNEKLF
TRBV6-2/TRBV6-3	TRBJ1-1	-	ASIPSGGSGEAF
TRBV7-2	TRBJ1-5	-	ASSLPSGSNQPQH
TRBV5-1	TRBJ1-5	-	ASSRGIDQPQH
TRBV2	TRBJ1-4	-	ASRVRHATNEKLF
TRBV25-1	TRBJ1-2	few	ASSGGQIYGYT
TRBV7-2	TRBJ2-5	many	ASSLGGVETQY
TRBV12-3/TRBV12-4	TRBJ2-7	once	ASSRPTLAATYEQY
TRBV6-2/TRBV6-3	TRBJ1-1	few	ASNFPGTEAF
TRBV28	TRBJ2-7	few	ASRAGGTREQY
TRBV12-3/TRBV12-4	TRBJ1-5	-	ASSLAAILNQPQH
TRBV5-1	TRBJ2-5	-	ASSFLQQETQY
TRBV12-3/TRBV12-4	TRBJ2-1	few	ASSSTAHEQF
TRBV3-1	TRBJ2-5	few	ASSQERRGTETQY
TRBV7-9	TRBJ1-1	-	ASSGQGGVNTEAF
TRBV12-3/TRBV12-4	TRBJ2-7	-	ASRHGQWKSYEQY
TRBV5-6	TRBJ2-5	-	ASYRQGLSREQY
TRBV29-1	TRBJ2-7	many	SVGTLAGGQYEQY
TRBV29-1	TRBJ2-7	few	SCRDRATYEQY
TRBV12-3/TRBV12-4	TRBJ2-5	few	ASSFRGQQETQY
TRBV29-1	TRBJ2-1	-	SVTSGGPIYNEQF
TRBV5-1	TRBJ2-2	-	ASSPRSGNTGELF
TRBV6-1	TRBJ2-7	-	ASSEAASGGSYEQY
TRBV5-6	TRBJ2-5	-	ASGPTGFGRETQY
TRBV12-3/TRBV12-4	TRBJ2-1	-	ASSSPGSAPKDEQF
TRBV6-1	TRBJ2-7	-	ASSGWQGPYEQY
TRBV6-6	TRBJ2-5	-	ASSSLGTRSQETQY
TRBV20-1	TRBJ2-3	few	SASGAGPTDTQY
TRBV6-5	TRBJ1-5	-	ASSPWTGGADQPQH
TRBV5-8	TRBJ1-2	few	ASSPGLPYGYT
TRBV29-1	TRBJ2-3	few	SVGTASSTDTQY
TRBV28	TRBJ2-7	once	ASRVTSSYEQY
TRBV12-3/TRBV12-4	TRBJ2-5	-	ASRDPEGETQY
TRBV27	TRBJ2-7	-	ASTGTDYEQY
TRBV6-6	TRBJ1-5	-	ASSYPKLNQPQH
TRBV3-1	TRBJ2-7	-	ASSQDEGAGYEQY
TRBV7-9	TRBJ1-2	-	ASSGLGENYGYT